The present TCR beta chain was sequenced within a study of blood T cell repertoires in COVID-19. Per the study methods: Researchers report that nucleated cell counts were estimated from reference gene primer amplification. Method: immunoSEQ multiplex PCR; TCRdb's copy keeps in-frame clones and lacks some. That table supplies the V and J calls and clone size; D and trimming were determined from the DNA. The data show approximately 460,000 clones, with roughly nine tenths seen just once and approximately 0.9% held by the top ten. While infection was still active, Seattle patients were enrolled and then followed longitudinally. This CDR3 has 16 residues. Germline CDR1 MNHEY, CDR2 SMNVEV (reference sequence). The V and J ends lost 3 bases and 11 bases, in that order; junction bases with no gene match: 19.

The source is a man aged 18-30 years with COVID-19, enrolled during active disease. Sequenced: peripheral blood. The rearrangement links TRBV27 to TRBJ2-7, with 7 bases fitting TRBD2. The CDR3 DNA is TGTGCCAGCAGTTTGGTAGCGGGTCACCTCCAAACCGGGGAGTACTTC. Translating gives CASSLVAGHLQTGEYF.